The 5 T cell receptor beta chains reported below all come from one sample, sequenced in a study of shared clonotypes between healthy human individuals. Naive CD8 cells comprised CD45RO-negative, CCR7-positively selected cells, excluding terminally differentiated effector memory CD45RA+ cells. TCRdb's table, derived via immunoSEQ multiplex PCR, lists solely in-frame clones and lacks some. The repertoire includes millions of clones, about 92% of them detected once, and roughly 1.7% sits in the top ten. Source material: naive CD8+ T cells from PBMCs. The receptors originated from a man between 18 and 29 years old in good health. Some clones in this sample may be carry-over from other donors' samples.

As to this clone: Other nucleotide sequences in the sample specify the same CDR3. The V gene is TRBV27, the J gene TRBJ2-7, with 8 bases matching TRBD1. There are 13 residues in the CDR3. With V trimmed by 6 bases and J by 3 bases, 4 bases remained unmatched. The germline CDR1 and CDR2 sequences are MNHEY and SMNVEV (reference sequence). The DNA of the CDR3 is TGTGCCAGCAGCCTTGGGACAGGCTACGAGCAGTACTTC. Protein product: CASSLGTGYEQYF.

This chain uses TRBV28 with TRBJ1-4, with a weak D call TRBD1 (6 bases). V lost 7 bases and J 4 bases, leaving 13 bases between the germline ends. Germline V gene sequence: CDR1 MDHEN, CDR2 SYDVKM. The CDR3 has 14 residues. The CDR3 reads CASTPGAVNEKLFF. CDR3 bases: TGTGCCAGCACCCCGGGGGCAGTTAATGAAAAACTGTTTTTT.

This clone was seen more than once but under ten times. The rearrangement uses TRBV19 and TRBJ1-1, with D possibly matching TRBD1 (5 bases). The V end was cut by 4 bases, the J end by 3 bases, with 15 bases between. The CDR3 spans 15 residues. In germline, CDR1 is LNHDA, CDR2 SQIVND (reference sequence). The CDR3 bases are TGTGCCAGTAGTAGCCGGACAAGCAGGTACACTGAAGCTTTCTTT. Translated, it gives CASSSRTSRYTEAFF.

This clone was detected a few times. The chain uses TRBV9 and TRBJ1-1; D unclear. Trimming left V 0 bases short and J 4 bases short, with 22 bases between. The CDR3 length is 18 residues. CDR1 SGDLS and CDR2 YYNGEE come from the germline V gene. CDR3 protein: CASSVVYSIGSESTEAFF. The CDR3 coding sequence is TGTGCCAGCAGCGTAGTGTATTCGATAGGGTCTGAGAGCACTGAAGCTTTCTTT.

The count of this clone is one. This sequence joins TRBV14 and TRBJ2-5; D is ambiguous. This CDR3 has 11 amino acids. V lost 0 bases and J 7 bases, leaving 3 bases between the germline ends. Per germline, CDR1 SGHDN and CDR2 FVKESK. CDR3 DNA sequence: TGTGCCAGCAGCCAAGAGGTGACCCAGTACTTC. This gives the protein CASSQEVTQYF.